These 10 T cell receptor beta chains were all obtained from the same sample, sequenced in a study of identical twins. Using its own MiXCR run on the 5' RACE reads, TCRdb lists one record per CDR3 protein. Among about 470,000 distinct CDR3 sequences listed, 20% to 25% were seen once. These data also formed part of another study, on T cells expressing NK-cell markers.

The specimen sequenced was CD4+ T cells sorted from blood. All receptors come from a woman between 18 and 30 years old in good health.

The CDR3 nucleotides are TGTGCCAGCAGTGAACCGGGACTAGCGGGAAAGGGGTACGAGCAGTACTTC. Protein: CASSEPGLAGKGYEQYF. The rearrangement joins TRBV2 to TRBJ2-7; 13 nucleotides match TRBD2. The ends lost 2 bases at V and 4 bases at J; junction bases unmatched: 8. The CDR3 consists of 17 residues. Germline-derived CDR1 and CDR2 are SNHLY and FYNNEI. Complete variable domain (other parts from reference TRBV2 and TRBJ2-7): EPEVTQTPSHQVTQMGQEVILRCVPISNHLYFYWYRQILGQKVEFLVSFYNNEISEKSEIFDDQFSVERPDGSNFTLKIRSTKLEDSAMYFCASSEPGLAGKGYEQYFGPGTRLTVT.

This clonotype has just a few counts. The V call is TRBV5-1, the J call TRBJ2-7, with D uncertain. This CDR3 region has 15 residues. V lost 1 base to trimming and J lost 1 base, with 12 bases between them. CDR1 and CDR2 from the germline V gene are SGHRS and YFSETQ. The DNA for the CDR3 is TGCGCCAGCAGCTTGAGAGGACCCCCTTCCTACGAGCAGTACTTC. It yields the protein CASSLRGPPSYEQYF.

A few counts support this clonotype. V is TRBV12-3 or TRBV12-4 and J is TRBJ2-1, with 10 bases identical to TRBD2. The CDR3 has 15 amino acids. V lost 5 bases, J lost 9 bases, and 10 bases stayed unmatched. The DNA for the CDR3 is TGTGCCAGCAGTCCCCGAAGCGGGAGGGCCAGTGAGCAGTTCTTC. Translated, it gives CASSPRSGRASEQFF.

This clonotype was detected only a few times. V usage is TRBV20-1 and J usage is TRBJ1-2, with D perhaps matching TRBD1 (6 bases). The CDR3 spans 14 residues. CDR1 and CDR2 (germline): DFQATT, SNEGSKA (reference sequence). V lost 0 bases and J 4 bases, leaving 12 bases between the germline ends. The CDR3 DNA sequence: TGCAGTGCTAGAGATCCCGGACAGATCTATGGCTACACCTTC. Translating gives CSARDPGQIYGYTF.

This chain uses TRBV9 with TRBJ1-2, with TRBD1 as a possible D gene (5 bases). Per germline, CDR1 SGDLS and CDR2 YYNGEE. The CDR3 loop spans 15 amino acids. V dropped 4 bases and J dropped 3 bases, with 16 bases sitting between them. The CDR3, as DNA: TGTGCCAGCAGCTCCGCCCTGGGGGTCGACTATGGCTACACCTTC. It yields the protein CASSSALGVDYGYTF.

The chain links TRBV20-1 to TRBJ2-3; TRBD2 agrees at 12 bases. Trimming removed 0 bases from V and 8 bases from J; junction bases left unmatched: 6. Germline V gene data show CDR1 as DFQATT and CDR2 as SNEGSKA (reference sequence). The CDR3 sequence is 15 residues long. CDR3 sequence (DNA): TGCAGTGCTAGAGATCCTAGCGGGGGGGCCGCTACGCAGTATTTT. Protein product: CSARDPSGGAATQYF.

The chain employs TRBV29-1 and TRBJ2-3; TRBD2 aligns across 7 bases. Germline V gives CDR1 SQVTM, CDR2 ANQGSEA. This CDR3 comprises 14 residues. V lost 4 bases, J lost 4 bases, and 8 bases stayed unmatched. The CDR3 DNA sequence: TGCAGCGTTGCAAGCGGGATGAGGGCAGATACGCAGTATTTT. Protein sequence: CSVASGMRADTQYF.

This chain joins TRBV9 and TRBJ2-1; 8 bases map to TRBD2. CDR3 length: 20 residues. Germline CDR1 is SGDLS and CDR2 is YYNGEE. The junction had 20 bases not matched to a gene; V was cut back by 3 bases and J by 3 bases. The CDR3 DNA sequence: TGTGCCAGCAGCGCCACCCTCCCGTCCCGCAACGGGAGGGTCTACAATGAGCAGTTCTTC. Translating gives CASSATLPSRNGRVYNEQFF. The whole variable domain, filled in from reference TRBV9 and TRBJ2-1, reads DSGVTQTPKHLITATGQRVTLRCSPRSGDLSVYWYQQSLDQGLQFLIQYYNGEERAKGNILERFSAQQFPDLHSELNLSSLELGDSALYFCASSATLPSRNGRVYNEQFFGPGTRLTVL.

The gene calls are TRBV5-1 and TRBJ1-2; TRBD1 aligns across 8 bases. J was trimmed by 3 bases and V by 5 bases; bases with no gene match: 9. The CDR3 runs to 15 residues. Germline V gives CDR1 SGHRS, CDR2 YFSETQ. CDR3 residues: CASRTEGQGHYGYTF. CDR3 in DNA: TGCGCCAGCAGGACGGAAGGACAGGGACACTATGGCTACACCTTC. Supplemented by reference TRBV5-1 and TRBJ1-2, the full variable domain reads KAGVTQTPRYLIKTRGQQVTLSCSPISGHRSVSWYQQTPGQGLQFLFEYFSETQRNKGNFPGRFSGRQFSNSRSEMNVSTLELGDSALYLCASRTEGQGHYGYTFGSGTRLTVV.

The V and J genes are TRBV7-9 and TRBJ2-3; D is ambiguous. The CDR3 loop spans 14 amino acids. The ends were cut back, 1 base at V and 4 bases at J, with 9 bases in the middle. Germline loops: CDR1 SEHNR, CDR2 FQNEAQ (reference sequence). The CDR3 protein is CASSLDLKSDTQYF. The CDR3, as DNA: TGTGCCAGCAGCTTAGACTTAAAATCAGATACGCAGTATTTT.